This TCR beta chain was observed in a study of identifying expanded T cells in peripheral blood. This clone was observed once. The CDR3 loop spans 13 amino acids. CDR1 is SNHLY, CDR2 FYNNEI, per germline. Deletions cut 0 bases from V and 7 bases from J, with 7 bases between. Produced via immunoSEQ multiplex PCR; TCRdb's table is partial and in-frame only. The sample has under 85,000 clones; 80% to 85% are singletons. The rearrangement uses TRBV2 and TRBJ2-1; D call uncertain. Sequencing was performed on blood. The sequence was obtained from a person aged 18 to 70 in good health. This CDR3 reads CASSEARGNEQFF. Written as DNA, the CDR3 is TGTGCCAGCAGTGAAGCTAGAGGAAATGAGCAGTTCTTC.